These 24 T cell receptor beta chains originate from one sample sequenced in a study of cytomegalovirus exposure and HLA in healthy donors. Primers: 60 Vbeta forward and 13 Jbeta reverse. Repertoires were generated with immunoSEQ multiplex PCR, while TCRdb's copy carries only in-frame clones and drops some. The top ten hold 1.4% to 1.5% of the sample, which has fewer than 65,000 clones, around 87% seen once. The sample was PBMCs. Every receptor here comes from a man in his late teens or twenties in good health and CMV-seronegative.

The rearrangement links TRBV30 to TRBJ1-5, with D unresolved. Germline V gene sequence: CDR1 GTSNPN, CDR2 SVGIG (reference sequence). With 7 bases removed from V and 0 bases from J, the gap between germline ends came to 10 bases. The CDR3 is 13 amino acids. DNA of the CDR3: TGTGCCTCCTCGTCTTATAGCAATCAGCCCCAGCATTTT. This encodes CASSSYSNQPQHF. The full variable domain, its missing parts supplied by reference TRBV30 and TRBJ1-5, is SQTIHQWPATLVQPVGSPLSLECTVEGTSNPNLYWYRQAAGRGLQLLFYSVGIGQISSEVPQNLSASRPQDRQFILSSKKLLLSDSGFYLCASSSYSNQPQHFGDGTRLSIL.

The CDR3, as DNA: TGTGCCAGCAGCCTAGGTGGGGGGAATCAGCCCCAGCATTTT. Amino acid sequence: CASSLGGGNQPQHF. The V and J genes are TRBV6-5 and TRBJ1-5; a possible D gene is TRBD1 (5 bases). The CDR3 is made up of 14 amino acids. Germline V CDR1 and CDR2: MNHEY, SVGAGI. The ends were cut back, 6 bases at V and 4 bases at J, with 13 bases in the middle.

The J gene is TRBJ2-5, the V gene TRBV11-3, with 10 bases fitting TRBD2. CDR1 and CDR2 from the germline V gene are SGHNT and YENEEA. CDR3 size: 15 residues. The V and J ends lost 3 bases and 5 bases, in that order; junction bases with no gene match: 6. The CDR3 protein is CASSFFSAGGETQYF. CDR3 DNA sequence: TGTGCCAGCAGCTTTTTTTCAGCGGGGGGGGAGACCCAGTACTTC. The full variable domain, in which reference TRBV11-3 and TRBJ2-5 provide the parts outside the CDR3, is EAGVVQSPRYKIIEKKQPVAFWCNPISGHNTLYWYLQNLGQGPELLIRYENEEAVDDSQLPKDRFSAERLKGVDSTLKIQPAELGDSAVYLCASSFFSAGGETQYFGPGTRLLVL.

The chain links TRBV6-5 to TRBJ1-4; D gene ambiguous. V was clipped by 0 bases and J by 4 bases, with 9 bases between them. Germline CDR1 MNHEY, CDR2 SVGAGI. The length of the CDR3 is 15 residues. This CDR3 is CASSYSRAVNEKLFF. For the CDR3, the DNA is TGTGCCAGCAGTTACTCTCGAGCGGTTAATGAAAAACTGTTTTTT.

The rearrangement uses TRBV9 and TRBJ1-2; the D gene is possibly TRBD1 (6 bases). Trimming pared 0 bases from V and 2 bases from J, leaving 8 bases between. CDR3 size: 14 residues. Per germline, CDR1 SGDLS and CDR2 YYNGEE. The CDR3 is CASSVEGENYGYTF. For the CDR3, the DNA is TGTGCCAGCAGCGTAGAGGGGGAGAACTATGGCTACACCTTC.

The V and J genes are TRBV4-1 and TRBJ2-5; D gene ambiguous. V lost 1 base, J lost 1 base, and 7 bases lay in between. This CDR3 has 14 residues. Germline CDR1 MGHRA, CDR2 YSYEKL. CDR3 sequence reads: CASSQVGVQETQYF. CDR3 DNA: TGCGCCAGCAGCCAAGTCGGAGTCCAAGAGACCCAGTACTTC.

The chain is built from TRBV5-1 and TRBJ2-2; 12 bases agree with TRBD2. Germline V gives CDR1 SGHRS, CDR2 YFSETQ. The ends lost 0 bases at V and 3 bases at J; junction bases unmatched: 3. The CDR3 spans 17 residues. This CDR3 is CASSLASGGAYTGELFF. DNA of the CDR3: TGCGCCAGCAGCTTGGCTAGCGGGGGGGCCTACACCGGGGAGCTGTTTTTT.

The gene calls are TRBV4-1 and TRBJ1-1; D is unresolved. Per the germline V gene, CDR1 is MGHRA and CDR2 is YSYEKL. Trimming stripped 6 bases from V and 1 base from J, with 9 bases between. CDR3 length: 13 amino acids. Here the CDR3 reads CASRPRENTEAFF. The CDR3 bases are TGCGCCAGCAGGCCCCGGGAGAACACTGAAGCTTTCTTT.

The chain employs TRBV4-1 and TRBJ1-2; 7 bases are a match to TRBD1. The CDR3 has 20 amino acids. V was clipped by 1 base and J by 3 bases; unmatched bases: 20. From germline, CDR1 is MGHRA and CDR2 YSYEKL. CDR3: CASSQAQIGETGTADYGYTF. CDR3 sequence (DNA): TGCGCCAGCAGCCAAGCCCAAATCGGGGAGACCGGGACAGCCGACTATGGCTACACCTTC.

The V call is TRBV13, the J call TRBJ1-3, with no clear D. This CDR3 spans 13 amino acids. Germline lookup yields CDR1 PRHDT and CDR2 FYEKMQ (reference sequence). V was shortened by 3 bases and J by 0 bases, with 3 bases between the two germline ends. CDR3 in DNA: TGTGCCAGCAGCTTCAGCTCTGGAAACACCATATATTTT. Translation: CASSFSSGNTIYF.

The CDR3 is CASSSPGGGVLIETQYF. The CDR3 DNA reads TGTGCCAGCAGCAGCCCTGGCGGGGGTGTTTTAATCGAAACCCAGTACTTC. The V and J genes are TRBV7-9 and TRBJ2-5; TRBD2 aligns across 7 bases. The germline gives CDR1 SEHNR, CDR2 FQNEAQ (reference sequence). This CDR3 contains 17 residues. Trimming at V came to 5 bases and at J to 8 bases, leaving 20 bases not matched to a gene. Based on the CDR3 plus reference TRBV7-9 and TRBJ2-5, the full variable domain is DTGVSQNPRHKITKRGQNVTFRCDPISEHNRLYWYRQTLGQGPEFLTYFQNEAQLEKSRLLSDRFSAERPKGSFSTLEIQRTEQGDSAMYLCASSSPGGGVLIETQYFGPGTRLLVL.

The chain couples TRBV27 to TRBJ1-5, with D hard to call. This CDR3 has 13 amino acids. V lost 6 bases to trimming and J lost 4 bases, with 10 bases between them. Germline V gene data show CDR1 as MNHEY and CDR2 as SMNVEV (reference sequence). CDR3 loop: CASSEVGNQPQHF. DNA for the CDR3: TGTGCCAGCAGCGAGGTCGGGAATCAGCCCCAGCATTTT.

The CDR3, as DNA: TGTGCCAGCAGCTTGTTTACCAGCTATGGCTACACCTTC. Protein product: CASSLFTSYGYTF. V and J are TRBV7-2 and TRBJ1-2; D not certain. With 3 bases removed from V and 4 bases from J, the gap between germline ends came to 9 bases. Germline values: CDR1 SGHTA, CDR2 FQGNSA. The CDR3 extends over 13 amino acids.

This chain connects TRBV7-9 to TRBJ2-7; 7 bases align to TRBD2. The CDR3 runs 15 residues. After removal of 0 bases from V and 2 bases from J, the junction contained 4 bases not matched to a gene. Germline V lookup: CDR1 SEHNR, CDR2 FQNEAQ (reference sequence). CDR3 nucleotide sequence: TGTGCCAGCAGCTTAGCGGGGGGGACCACCTACGAGCAGTACTTC. Translated, it gives CASSLAGGTTYEQYF.

This chain connects TRBV9 to TRBJ1-1; D call uncertain. Germline CDR1 SGDLS, CDR2 YYNGEE. The CDR3 runs to 12 residues. V lost 4 bases to trimming and J lost 7 bases, with 11 bases between them. The DNA of the CDR3 is TGTGCCAGCAGCACTCCCGGGATTGAAGCTTTCTTT. It codes for CASSTPGIEAFF.

This clone was detected only a few times. V and J are TRBV7-3 and TRBJ1-2; TRBD1 matches at 7 bases. Germline assignment: CDR1 SGHTA and CDR2 FQGTGA. This CDR3 contains 14 residues. The V gene end was trimmed by 5 bases and the J gene end by 6 bases; junction bases not matched to a gene: 9. This CDR3 reads CASSLRDSRDGYTF. The CDR3 DNA sequence: TGTGCCAGCAGCCTCCGGGACAGCCGGGATGGCTACACCTTC. Full variable domain (outside the CDR3, taken from reference TRBV7-3 and TRBJ1-2): GAGVSQTPSNKVTEKGKYVELRCDPISGHTALYWYRQSLGQGPEFLIYFQGTGAADDSGLPNDRFFAVRPEGSVSTLKIQRTERGDSAVYLCASSLRDSRDGYTFGSGTRLTVV.

J is TRBJ1-2 and V is TRBV7-8; D gene unclear. V gave up 1 base and J gave up 8 bases, with 8 bases separating them. Germline CDR1 is SGHVS and CDR2 is FQNEAQ. This CDR3 has 12 residues. The CDR3 DNA reads as TGTGCCAGCAGCTTAGGAGGAAACGGCTACACCTTC. Protein product: CASSLGGNGYTF.

This chain uses TRBV4-1 with TRBJ2-7; possible D gene TRBD1, 6 bases. Germline V gene data show CDR1 as MGHRA and CDR2 as YSYEKL. CDR3 length equals 15 residues. The ends were cut back, 1 base at V and 2 bases at J, with 12 bases in the middle. The DNA for the CDR3 is TGCGCCAGCAGCCAAGGACAGGCAACGACCTACGAGCAGTACTTC. Translation gives CASSQGQATTYEQYF.

The chain has TRBV5-4 and TRBJ2-7, with D tentatively TRBD1 (6 bases). V was trimmed by 2 bases and J by 1 base, leaving 10 bases between them. The CDR3 runs 14 residues. Germline lookup yields CDR1 SGHNT and CDR2 YYREEE (reference sequence). The CDR3 nucleotides read TGTGCCAGCAGCTTCCTTGGACAGTCCTACGAGCAGTACTTC. Translation gives CASSFLGQSYEQYF.

This chain joins TRBV9 and TRBJ1-4; 8 bases match TRBD1. V gave up 2 bases and J gave up 4 bases; unmatched junction bases: 4. The CDR3 is 15 residues long. Germline-derived CDR1 and CDR2 are SGDLS and YYNGEE. The CDR3 region is CASSVGTGLNEKLFF. The DNA for the CDR3 is TGTGCCAGCAGCGTCGGGACAGGCCTTAATGAAAAACTGTTTTTT.

This chain uses TRBV13 with TRBJ1-5; unclear D gene. The CDR3 has 14 amino acids. Trimming took 2 bases from V and 1 from J, leaving 6 bases between them. Germline V lookup: CDR1 PRHDT, CDR2 FYEKMQ (reference sequence). CDR3 protein: CASSLRGSNQPQHF. Written as DNA, the CDR3 is TGTGCCAGCAGCTTAAGAGGGAGCAATCAGCCCCAGCATTTT.

The chain joins TRBV11-2 to TRBJ2-2, with 7 nucleotides matching TRBD2. Unmatched junction bases numbered 6, after V lost 5 bases and J lost 0 bases. The CDR3 consists of 16 residues. Germline loops: CDR1 SGHAT, CDR2 FQNNGV. CDR3 protein: CASSPWGGTNTGELFF. CDR3 in DNA: TGTGCCAGCAGCCCCTGGGGGGGTACGAACACCGGGGAGCTGTTTTTT.

This rearrangement joins TRBV6-1 to TRBJ1-5; D is unresolved. Trimming stripped 1 base from V and 3 bases from J, with 10 bases between. CDR1 and CDR2 (germline): MNHNS, SASEGT. The CDR3 totals 15 residues. The CDR3 sequence is CASSEGSAANQPQHF. The CDR3 DNA follows: TGTGCCAGCAGTGAAGGATCGGCGGCCAATCAGCCCCAGCATTTT.

The chain recombines TRBV7-9 with TRBJ2-2; D unclear. Germline values: CDR1 SEHNR, CDR2 FQNEAQ (reference sequence). Deletions cut 5 bases from V and 6 bases from J, with 10 bases between. The CDR3 spans 13 residues. The CDR3 coding sequence is TGTGCCAGCAGCCCCATAGCCGCCGGGGAGCTGTTTTTT. This codes for CASSPIAAGELFF.